Listed below are T cell receptor beta chains from one sample, sequenced in a study of blood T cell repertoires in COVID-19. Using immunoSEQ multiplex PCR, the repertoire was profiled, and TCRdb retains in-frame clones only, with some absent. The data show nearly 200,000 clones, approximately 83% seen once. Sequences were obtained from PBMCs or T cells enriched from blood (not recorded which). The receptors were sampled from a man between 40 and 49 years old who had recovered from COVID-19. The CDR3 runs from the conserved cysteine through the conserved F or W. D genes are given only for firm matches. Expanded clones get a size class; other rows say once, few or many, or leave the size out.

TRBJ2-7	TRBD1	NA	TRBV28	CASSRSGGRDEQYF	TGTGCCAGCAGCCGATCAGGGGGCAGGGACGAGCAGTACTTC
TRBJ2-3	TRBD2	NA	TRBV5-4	CASSLVSGVTDTQYF	TGTGCCAGCAGCTTGGTTAGCGGGGTCACAGATACGCAGTATTTT
TRBJ2-6	NA	NA	TRBV5-1	CATAEGAGANVLTF	TGCGCCACCGCCGAGGGCGCCGGGGCCAACGTCCTGACTTTC
TRBJ1-3	NA	NA	TRBV19	CASKNGISGNTIYF	TGTGCCAGTAAGAACGGGATCTCTGGAAACACCATATATTTT
TRBJ2-7	TRBD1	NA	TRBV2	CASSADRGYEQYF	TGTGCCAGCAGTGCGGACAGGGGCTACGAGCAGTACTTC
TRBJ1-2	NA	NA	TRBV9	CASSVAGRGHNYGYTF	TGTGCCAGCAGCGTAGCCGGGAGGGGCCATAACTATGGCTACACCTTC
TRBJ2-5	TRBD2	NA	TRBV4-2	CASSLRAGGVARQETQYF	TGTGCCAGCAGCCTGAGGGCGGGGGGGGTCGCAAGACAAGAGACCCAGTACTTC
TRBJ1-5	NA	few	TRBV6-1	CASSDLLPQHF	TGTGCCAGCAGTGATCTTCTGCCCCAGCATTTT
TRBJ1-3	TRBD1	NA	TRBV6-1	CASSEGQGGNTIYF	TGTGCCAGCAGTGAAGGACAGGGTGGAAACACCATATATTTT
TRBJ2-7	TRBD1	NA	TRBV5-1	CASSLGQGAYTYEQYF	TGCGCCAGCAGCTTAGGACAGGGGGCCTACACCTACGAGCAGTACTTC
TRBJ2-5	TRBD1	NA	TRBV19	CASSIPDRVQETQYF	TGTGCCAGTAGTATACCGGACAGGGTCCAAGAGACCCAGTACTTC
TRBJ1-5	NA	NA	TRBV5-5	CASSSQGQGNQPQHF	TGTGCCAGCAGCTCGCAGGGGCAAGGCAATCAGCCCCAGCATTTT
TRBJ1-1	NA	NA	TRBV9	CASSKTTGRDTEAFF	TGTGCCAGCAGCAAGACGACAGGTAGGGACACTGAAGCTTTCTTT
TRBJ2-7	NA	NA	TRBV6-5	CASSYIGKTGFHEQYF	TGTGCCAGCAGTTACATCGGGAAAACAGGGTTCCACGAGCAGTACTTC
TRBJ2-5	TRBD2	NA	TRBV30	CAWSVNSGGGETQYF	TGTGCCTGGAGTGTAAATAGCGGGGGGGGTGAGACCCAGTACTTC
TRBJ2-3	TRBD2	NA	TRBV19	CASSPRRRGSTDTQYF	TGTGCCAGTAGCCCTAGGAGGCGGGGGAGCACAGATACGCAGTATTTT
TRBJ1-5	NA	NA	TRBV28	CASSPLTGSNQPQHF	TGTGCCAGCAGTCCCCTCACAGGGTCCAATCAGCCCCAGCATTTT
TRBJ1-1	TRBD1	NA	TRBV5-1	CASSRGQVLNTEAFF	TGCGCCAGCAGCCGGGGACAGGTGCTGAACACTGAAGCTTTCTTT
TRBJ2-5	TRBD1	NA	TRBV5-1	CASSLGAGGPETQYF	TGCGCCAGCAGCTTGGGGGCAGGGGGCCCAGAGACCCAGTACTTC
TRBJ1-6	TRBD1	NA	TRBV6-5	CASSLGQGNSPLHF	TGTGCCAGCAGTTTGGGACAGGGGAATTCACCCCTCCACTTT
TRBJ2-1	NA	NA	TRBV2	CASSDIWGVSSNNEQFF	TGTGCCAGCAGTGATATCTGGGGGGTGTCTTCCAACAATGAGCAGTTCTTC
TRBJ2-7	TRBD1	NA	TRBV5-6	CASSSTGGLFRQYF	TGTGCCAGCAGCTCTACAGGGGGTTTGTTCCGGCAGTACTTC
TRBJ2-1	TRBD1	NA	TRBV30	CAWSRGQANEQFF	TGTGCCTGGAGTAGGGGACAGGCAAATGAGCAGTTCTTC
TRBJ2-7	NA	NA	TRBV28	CASSGPPPSSYEQYF	TGTGCCAGCAGTGGCCCTCCCCCTTCTTCCTACGAGCAGTACTTC
TRBJ1-2	NA	few	TRBV10-3	CAISSQTANYGYTF	TGTGCCATCAGTTCCCAGACAGCTAACTATGGCTACACCTTC
TRBJ2-7	NA	NA	TRBV4-2	CASSQDRGAGEQYF	TGTGCCAGCAGCCAAGATCGGGGGGCAGGGGAGCAGTACTTC
TRBJ1-1	NA	NA	TRBV7-9	CASSLENSGPKAFF	TGTGCCAGCAGCTTAGAAAACAGTGGGCCGAAAGCTTTCTTT
TRBJ1-1	NA	NA	TRBV27	CASSLLGGNTEAFF	TGTGCCAGCAGTTTATTAGGAGGGAACACTGAAGCTTTCTTT
TRBJ1-2	NA	few	TRBV7-8	CASSLAQAGTTNYGYTF	TGTGCCAGCAGCTTAGCGCAGGCAGGGACTACTAACTATGGCTACACCTTC
TRBJ2-2	NA	NA	TRBV18	CASSEQESRELFF	TGTGCCAGCTCAGAACAGGAATCAAGGGAGCTGTTTTTT
TRBJ2-7	TRBD1	NA	TRBV7-9	CASSSSGTAPYEQYF	TGTGCCAGCAGCAGTTCCGGGACAGCACCCTACGAGCAGTACTTC
TRBJ1-1	NA	NA	TRBV27	CASSFGPASTEAFF	TGTGCCAGCAGTTTTGGGCCTGCCAGCACTGAAGCTTTCTTT
TRBJ2-1	TRBD2	NA	TRBV7-3	CASSPKYGTSRDEQFF	TGTGCCAGCAGCCCGAAGTATGGGACTAGCCGCGATGAGCAGTTCTTC
TRBJ1-3	NA	few	TRBV7-2	CASSQEYSGNTIYF	TGTGCCAGCAGCCAGGAATACTCTGGAAACACCATATATTTT
TRBJ1-5	NA	NA	TRBV6-5	CASSPHPGERAQHF	TGTGCCAGCAGTCCACACCCAGGCGAGAGAGCCCAGCATTTT
TRBJ2-7	TRBD2	NA	TRBV7-8	CASSLGVSEISGGTSYEQYF	TGTGCCAGCAGCTTAGGGGTTTCGGAGATTAGCGGGGGTACCTCCTACGAGCAGTACTTC
TRBJ1-2	NA	NA	TRBV30	CAYPNRGGMGYTF	TGTGCCTACCCAAATAGGGGGGGAATGGGCTACACCTTC
TRBJ1-1	NA	NA	TRBV5-4	CASSLSIQNTEAFF	TGTGCCAGCAGCTTGAGCATTCAGAACACTGAAGCTTTCTTT
TRBJ2-6	TRBD1	NA	TRBV10-3	CAINPTGGMGGANVLTF	TGTGCCATCAATCCCACAGGGGGCATGGGTGGAGCCAACGTCCTGACTTTC
TRBJ1-2	TRBD1	once	TRBV7-8	CASSTGQNFNYGYTF	TGTGCCAGCAGCACGGGACAGAACTTTAACTATGGCTACACCTTC
TRBJ1-5	NA	NA	TRBV28	CASSFPINQPQHF	TGTGCCAGCAGTTTTCCTATTAATCAGCCCCAGCATTTT
TRBJ2-1	NA	NA	TRBV9	CASSIRVNLNEQFF	TGTGCCAGCAGCATCCGAGTTAACCTCAATGAGCAGTTCTTC
TRBJ1-1	NA	NA	TRBV19	CASSMTVLVEAFF	TGTGCCAGTAGTATGACAGTTCTGGTTGAAGCTTTCTTT
TRBJ2-2	NA	NA	TRBV24-1	CAISRPGIDTGELFF	TGTGCCATCTCCCGGCCCGGGATAGACACCGGGGAGCTGTTTTTT